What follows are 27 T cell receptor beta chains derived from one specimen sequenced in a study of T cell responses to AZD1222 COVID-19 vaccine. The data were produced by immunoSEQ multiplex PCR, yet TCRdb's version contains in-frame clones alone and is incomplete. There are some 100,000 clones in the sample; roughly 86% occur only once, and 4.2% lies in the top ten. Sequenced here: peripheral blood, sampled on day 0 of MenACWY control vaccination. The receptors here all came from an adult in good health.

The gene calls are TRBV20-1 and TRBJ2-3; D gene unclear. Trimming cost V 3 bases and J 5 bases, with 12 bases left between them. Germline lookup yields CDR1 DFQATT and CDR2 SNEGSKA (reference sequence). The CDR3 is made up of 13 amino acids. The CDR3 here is CSASALLLDTQYF. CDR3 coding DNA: TGCAGTGCTAGTGCCTTGCTACTAGATACGCAGTATTTT.

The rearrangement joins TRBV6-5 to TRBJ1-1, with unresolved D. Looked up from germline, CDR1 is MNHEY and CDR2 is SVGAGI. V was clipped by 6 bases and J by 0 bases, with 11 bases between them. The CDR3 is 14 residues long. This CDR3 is CASRREPMNTEAFF. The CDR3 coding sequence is TGTGCCAGCAGGAGGGAACCCATGAACACTGAAGCTTTCTTT.

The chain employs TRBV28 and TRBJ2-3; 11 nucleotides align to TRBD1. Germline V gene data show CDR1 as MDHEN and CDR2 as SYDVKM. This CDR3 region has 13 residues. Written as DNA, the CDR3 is TGTGCTTGCAGGGACAGGGGGTCAGATACGCAGTATTTT. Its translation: CACRDRGSDTQYF.

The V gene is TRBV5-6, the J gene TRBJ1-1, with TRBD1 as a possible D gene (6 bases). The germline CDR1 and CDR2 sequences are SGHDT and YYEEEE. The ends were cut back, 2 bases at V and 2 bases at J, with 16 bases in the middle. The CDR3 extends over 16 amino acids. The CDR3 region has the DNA TGTGCCAGCAGCTTTATTACAGGGAACCCTAACACTGAAGCTTTCTTT. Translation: CASSFITGNPNTEAFF.

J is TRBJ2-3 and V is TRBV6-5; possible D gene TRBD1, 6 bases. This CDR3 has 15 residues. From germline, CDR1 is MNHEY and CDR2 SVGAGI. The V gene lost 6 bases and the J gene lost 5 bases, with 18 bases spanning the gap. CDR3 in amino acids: CASRDSGHMGDTQYF. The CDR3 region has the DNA TGTGCCAGCAGAGATTCGGGACATATGGGAGATACGCAGTATTTT.

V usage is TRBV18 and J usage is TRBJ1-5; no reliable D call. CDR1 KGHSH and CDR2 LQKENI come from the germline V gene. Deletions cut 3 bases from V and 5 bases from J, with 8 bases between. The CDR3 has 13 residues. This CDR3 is CASSPALDQPQHF. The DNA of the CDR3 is TGTGCCAGCTCACCGGCTCTTGATCAGCCCCAGCATTTT.

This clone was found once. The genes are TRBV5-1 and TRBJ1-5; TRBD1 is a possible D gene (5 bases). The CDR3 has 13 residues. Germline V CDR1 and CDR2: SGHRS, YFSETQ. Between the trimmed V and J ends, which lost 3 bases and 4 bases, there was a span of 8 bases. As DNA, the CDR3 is TGCGCCAGCAGCTGGGGCGGAAATCAGCCCCAGCATTTT. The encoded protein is CASSWGGNQPQHF.

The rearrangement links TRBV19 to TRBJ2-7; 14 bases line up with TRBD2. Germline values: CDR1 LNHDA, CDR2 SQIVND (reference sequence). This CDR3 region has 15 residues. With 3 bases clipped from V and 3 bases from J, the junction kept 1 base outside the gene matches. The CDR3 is CASSIGTSGSYEQYF. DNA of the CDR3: TGTGCCAGTAGTATCGGGACTAGCGGGAGCTACGAGCAGTACTTC.

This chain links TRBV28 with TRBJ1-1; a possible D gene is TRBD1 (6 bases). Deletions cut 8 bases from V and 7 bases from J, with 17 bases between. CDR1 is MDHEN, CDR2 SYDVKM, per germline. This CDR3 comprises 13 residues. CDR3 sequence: CASCTRGNYEAFF. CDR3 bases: TGTGCCAGCTGTACGAGGGGGAACTATGAAGCTTTCTTT.

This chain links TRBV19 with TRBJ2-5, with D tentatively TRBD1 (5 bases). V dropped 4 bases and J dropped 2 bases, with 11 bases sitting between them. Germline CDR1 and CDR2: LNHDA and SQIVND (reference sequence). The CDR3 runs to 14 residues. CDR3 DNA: TGTGCCAGTAGTAATTCAGGGTGGCAAGAGACCCAGTACTTC. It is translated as CASSNSGWQETQYF. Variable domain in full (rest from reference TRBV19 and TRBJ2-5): DGGITQSPKYLFRKEGQNVTLSCEQNLNHDAMYWYRQDPGQGLRLIYYSQIVNDFQKGDIAEGYSVSREKKESFPLTVTSAQKNPTAFYLCASSNSGWQETQYFGPGTRLLVL.

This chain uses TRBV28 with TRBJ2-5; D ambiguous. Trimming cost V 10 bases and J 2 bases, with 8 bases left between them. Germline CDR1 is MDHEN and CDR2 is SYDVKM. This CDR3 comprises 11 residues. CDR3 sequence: CAIRRQETQYF. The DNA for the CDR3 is TGTGCCATAAGACGGCAAGAGACCCAGTACTTC.

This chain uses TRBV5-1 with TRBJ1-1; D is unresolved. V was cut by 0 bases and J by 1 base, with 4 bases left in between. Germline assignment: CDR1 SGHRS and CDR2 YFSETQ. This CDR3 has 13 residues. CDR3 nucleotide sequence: TGCGCCAGCAGCTTGGAGGGGAACACTGAAGCTTTCTTT. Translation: CASSLEGNTEAFF.

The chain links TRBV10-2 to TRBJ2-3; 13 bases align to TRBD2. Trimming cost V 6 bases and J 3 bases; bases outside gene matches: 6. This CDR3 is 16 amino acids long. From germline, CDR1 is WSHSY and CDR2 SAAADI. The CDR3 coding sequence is TGCGCCAGCAGGGAAGGACTAGCGGGGGATACAGATACGCAGTATTTT. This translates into CASREGLAGDTDTQYF.

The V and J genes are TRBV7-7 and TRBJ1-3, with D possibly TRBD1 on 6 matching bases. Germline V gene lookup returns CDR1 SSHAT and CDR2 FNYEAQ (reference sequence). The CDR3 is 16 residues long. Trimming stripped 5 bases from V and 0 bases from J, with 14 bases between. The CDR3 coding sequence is TGTGCCAGCAGCCCCGGGGGGCCACCCTCTGGAAACACCATATATTTT. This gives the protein CASSPGGPPSGNTIYF.

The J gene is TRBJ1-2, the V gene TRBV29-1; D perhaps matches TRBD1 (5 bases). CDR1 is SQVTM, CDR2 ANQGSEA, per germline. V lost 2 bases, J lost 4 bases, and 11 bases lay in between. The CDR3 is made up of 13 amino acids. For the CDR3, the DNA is TGCAGCGTTGAACCCTCTGACAGCTATGGCTACACCTTC. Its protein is CSVEPSDSYGYTF.

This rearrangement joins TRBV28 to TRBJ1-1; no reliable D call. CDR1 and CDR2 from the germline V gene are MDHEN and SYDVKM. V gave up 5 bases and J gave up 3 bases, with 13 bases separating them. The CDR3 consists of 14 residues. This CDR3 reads CASSPFRLDTEAFF. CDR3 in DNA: TGTGCCAGCAGTCCTTTCCGGCTAGACACTGAAGCTTTCTTT.

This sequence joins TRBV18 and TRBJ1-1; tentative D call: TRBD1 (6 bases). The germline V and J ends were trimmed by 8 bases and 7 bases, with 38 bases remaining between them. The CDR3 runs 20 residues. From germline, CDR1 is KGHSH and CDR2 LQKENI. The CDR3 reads CASHRGVLGAAGGRKNEAFF. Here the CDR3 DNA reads TGTGCCAGCCACCGTGGGGTTCTGGGGGCCGCGGGGGGACGGAAAAATGAAGCTTTCTTT.

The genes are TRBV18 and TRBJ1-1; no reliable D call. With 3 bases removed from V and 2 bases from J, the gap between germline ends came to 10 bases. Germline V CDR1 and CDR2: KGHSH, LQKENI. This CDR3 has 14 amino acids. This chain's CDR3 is CASSPAATNTEAFF. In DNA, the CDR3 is TGTGCCAGCTCACCTGCGGCTACTAACACTGAAGCTTTCTTT.

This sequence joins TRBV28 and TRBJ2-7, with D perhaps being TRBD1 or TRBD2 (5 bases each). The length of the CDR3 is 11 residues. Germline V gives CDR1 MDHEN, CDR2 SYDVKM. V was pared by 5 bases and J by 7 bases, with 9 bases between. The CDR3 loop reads CASSPWGEQYF. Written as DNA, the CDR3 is TGTGCCAGCAGTCCTTGGGGGGAGCAGTACTTC.

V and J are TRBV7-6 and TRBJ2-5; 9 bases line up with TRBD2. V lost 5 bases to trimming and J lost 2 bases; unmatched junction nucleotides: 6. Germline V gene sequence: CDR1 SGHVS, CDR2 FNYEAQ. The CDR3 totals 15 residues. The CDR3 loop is CASSLRTSVQETQYF. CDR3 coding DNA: TGTGCCAGCAGCCTTCGGACTAGCGTACAAGAGACCCAGTACTTC.

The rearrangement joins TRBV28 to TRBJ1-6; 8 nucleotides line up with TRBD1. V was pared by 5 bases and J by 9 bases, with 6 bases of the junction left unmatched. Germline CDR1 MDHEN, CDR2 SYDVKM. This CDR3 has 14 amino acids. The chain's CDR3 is CASSRQGLVSPLHF. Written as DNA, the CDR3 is TGTGCCAGCAGTCGACAGGGGTTGGTTTCACCCCTCCACTTT.

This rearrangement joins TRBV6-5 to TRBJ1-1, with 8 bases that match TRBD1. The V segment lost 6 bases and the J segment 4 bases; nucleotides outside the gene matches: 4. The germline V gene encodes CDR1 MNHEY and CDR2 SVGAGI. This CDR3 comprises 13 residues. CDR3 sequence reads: CASRDRAGTEAFF. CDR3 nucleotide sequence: TGTGCCAGCAGGGACAGGGCGGGCACTGAAGCTTTCTTT.

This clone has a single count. CDR3 region: CASSLGTYLGQPQHF. CDR3 nucleotides: TGTGCCAGCAGTTTGGGGACCTACCTCGGGCAGCCCCAGCATTTT. This chain connects TRBV28 to TRBJ1-5; TRBD1 is a possible D gene (5 bases). CDR1 is MDHEN and CDR2 is SYDVKM in the germline V gene. The CDR3 is 15 residues long. V lost 3 bases to trimming and J lost 7 bases, with 16 bases between them.

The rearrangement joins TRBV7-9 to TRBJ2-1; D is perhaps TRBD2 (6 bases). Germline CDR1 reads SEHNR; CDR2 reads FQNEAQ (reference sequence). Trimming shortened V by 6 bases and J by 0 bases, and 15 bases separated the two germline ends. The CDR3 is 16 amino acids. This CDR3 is CASSSWRGSSYNEQFF. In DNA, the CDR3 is TGTGCCAGCAGTTCATGGCGGGGCAGCTCCTACAATGAGCAGTTCTTC.

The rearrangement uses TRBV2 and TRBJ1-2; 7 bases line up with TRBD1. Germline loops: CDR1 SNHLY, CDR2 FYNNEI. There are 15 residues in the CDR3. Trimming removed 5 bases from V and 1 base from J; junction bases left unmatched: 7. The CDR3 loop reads CASSPTGAINYGYTF. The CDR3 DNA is TGTGCCAGCAGTCCTACAGGGGCAATTAACTATGGCTACACCTTC. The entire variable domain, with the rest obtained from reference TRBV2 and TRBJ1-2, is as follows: EPEVTQTPSHQVTQMGQEVILRCVPISNHLYFYWYRQILGQKVEFLVSFYNNEISEKSEIFDDQFSVERPDGSNFTLKIRSTKLEDSAMYFCASSPTGAINYGYTFGSGTRLTVV.

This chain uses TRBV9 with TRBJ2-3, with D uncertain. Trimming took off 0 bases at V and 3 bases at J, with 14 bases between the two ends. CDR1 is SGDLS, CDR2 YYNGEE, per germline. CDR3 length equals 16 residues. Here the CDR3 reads CASSVGAISVTDTQYF. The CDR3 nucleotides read TGTGCCAGCAGCGTAGGAGCGATTTCAGTAACAGATACGCAGTATTTT.

CDR3 amino acids: CAWRRSSNQPQHF. CDR3 sequence (DNA): TGTGCCTGGAGGAGGAGTAGCAATCAGCCCCAGCATTTT. The rearrangement uses TRBV30 and TRBJ1-5; D is ambiguous. The germline CDR1 and CDR2 sequences are GTSNPN and SVGIG (reference sequence). The CDR3 contains 13 residues. The V end lost 3 bases, the J end lost 0 bases, and 6 bases lay between the germline ends. Full variable domain (remainder filled in from reference TRBV30 and TRBJ1-5): SQTIHQWPATLVQPVGSPLSLECTVEGTSNPNLYWYRQAAGRGLQLLFYSVGIGQISSEVPQNLSASRPQDRQFILSSKKLLLSDSGFYLCAWRRSSNQPQHFGDGTRLSIL.